This entry describes one T cell receptor (beta chain). This clonotype was recorded a few times. This clone's antigen is unknown. The sample holds no much larger clone one base away, and base qualities are not on file. Reads for this sample came from an Illumina NovaSeq 6000. TCRalpha and TCRbeta cDNA libraries were built by 5'RACE with constant-segment primers, adding sample barcodes and unique molecular identifiers. Trizol reagent was used to extract RNA from every sample. Library amplification was performed in two PCR steps, and a second sample barcode and Illumina TruSeq adapters were introduced in the second step. Libraries were sequenced on an Illumina NovaSeq with 2 x 150 bp paired-end reads. As for how the authors treated the data: Reads were demultiplexed and collapsed into UMI-guided consensus sequences with migec v1.2.7. Using mixcr v2.1.11, UMI consensuses were aligned to TRA and TRB V and J templates and then assembled into clonotypes. Expanded or contracted clonotypes were those called significant by both edgeR and NoisET, with noise models trained on biological replicates. edgeR calls used a false discovery rate-adjusted p below 0.01 and a log2 fold-change threshold of 1. As an exploratory analysis of dynamics, PCA with hierarchical clustering was applied to max-normalized trajectories of the 1000 most abundant clonotypes. The CD4 or CD8 phenotype of responding clones was assigned using the separately sequenced CD4+ and CD8+ repertoires. TCRdb handled the public reads itself, with Q25 trimming in fastp and clone calling in MiXCR, and kept productive beta chains. Entries that share a CDR3 protein sequence are merged under the most common genes and DNA. TCRdb's processing, not the authors', yielded these V and J calls. Here the sample has about 140,000 distinct CDR3 sequences; approximately 15% occur a single time. The ten largest clonotypes hold 13% to 15% of the sample.

The data belong to a study of T-cell memory formation after mild COVID-19 (dated by TCRdb to 2020 to 2022). In terms of the full investigation: TCR sequence clusters from the two donors were found to be largely donor specific. Two young, previously healthy adult volunteers made up the cohort, one male and one female. In a couple of donors, T-cell clones that expanded and contracted after mild COVID-19 were tracked by sequencing TCRalpha and TCRbeta repertoires over time.

The CDR1 and CDR2 encoded by the germline V gene are SGHRS and YFSETQ. Its CDR3 holds 14 amino acids, cysteine through phenylalanine. Just the 42-base CDR3 DNA is kept, in frame starting at base 1. V was cut back by 0 bases and J by 3 bases, leaving a gap of 9 bases between them. Overall results and qualifications from the work: SARS-CoV-2 specificity was not confirmed for the second-wave clones peaking on day 37. From day 15 to 85, contracting clones showed balanced CD4/CD8 phenotypes, whereas a second wave of clones that expanded from day 15 to 37 leaned towards CD4+. The detection of some responding clones in pre-infection memory suggests that pre-existing cross-reactive memory T cells joined the SARS-CoV-2 response. Only two mild cases were covered by the study, and larger cohorts that include severe cases with pre-infection samples were considered necessary. Contracting CD4+ clones turned up mainly in the CM and EM memory subsets, whereas EMRA was where CD8+ clones were enriched.

Ficoll-Paque density gradient centrifugation was the method used to isolate PBMCs. What was sequenced was PBMCs or a T cell subset sorted from them (not recorded which). This sequence originates from an adult woman who had mild COVID-19 (a few samples of this study predate the infection). The sample titles of this study are shuffled in the database, so cell type and time point are left out; the donor was told from shared clones. The sequence joins TRBV5-1 to TRBJ1-1, with the D gene call left open. The CDR3 region reads CASSLVPGDTEAFF. The bases are TGCGCCAGCAGCTTGGTTCCGGGCGACACTGAAGCTTTCTTT.